This record looks at one T cell receptor (beta chain) sequence and its context. Antigen specificity is unknown. The source of the sample is a study of memory CD4+ T cells and cytomegalovirus serostatus. The sort gate was single viable CD3+CD4+CD8-CD45RO+ cells for memory CD4+ T cells. Serostatus was set by detecting CMV pp150, pp28, p38, p52 IgG. CD4+ T cells were isolated by positive magnetic selection. Produced via immunoSEQ multiplex PCR; TCRdb's table is partial and in-frame only. The table records about 80,000 clones, 65% to 85% of them present only once. Study-wide results and limits: The CMV-associated TCR signature appears largely within the CD4+ memory repertoire.

J lost 4 bases, V lost 2 bases, and 11 bases had no gene match. This CDR3 spans 18 amino acids. Germline assignment: CDR1 SGHVS and CDR2 FQNEAQ. The specimen sequenced was memory CD4+ T cells from blood. This chain connects TRBV7-8 to TRBJ1-2, with 12 bases identical to TRBD1. This TCR was sampled from an adult in good health and CMV-seronegative. CDR3 loop: CASSLIPGQGASGYGYTF. CDR3 sequence (DNA): TGTGCCAGCAGCTTAATACCGGGACAGGGGGCCTCAGGCTATGGCTACACCTTC.